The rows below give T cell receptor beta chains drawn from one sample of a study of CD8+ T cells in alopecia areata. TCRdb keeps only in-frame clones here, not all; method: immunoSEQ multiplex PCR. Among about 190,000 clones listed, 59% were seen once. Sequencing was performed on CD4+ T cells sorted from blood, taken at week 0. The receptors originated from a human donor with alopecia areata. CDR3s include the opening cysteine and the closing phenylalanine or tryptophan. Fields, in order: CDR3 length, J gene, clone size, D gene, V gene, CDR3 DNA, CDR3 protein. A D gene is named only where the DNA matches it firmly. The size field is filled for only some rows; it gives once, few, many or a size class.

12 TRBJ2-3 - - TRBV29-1 TGCAGCGTTGATGTTCGGACAGATACGCAGTATTTT CSVDVRTDTQYF
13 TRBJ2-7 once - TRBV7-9 TGTGCCAGCAGCTTACCACCCGCGGGCGAGCAGTACTTC CASSLPPAGEQYF
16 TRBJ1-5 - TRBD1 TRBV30 TGTGCCTGGAGTGGCGGGACAGGGGGTTTCAATCAGCCCCAGCATTTT CAWSGGTGGFNQPQHF
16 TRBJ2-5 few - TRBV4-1 TGCGCCAGCAGCCAAGAAGGCGGGGGCCGCCCCGAGACCCAGTACTTC CASSQEGGGRPETQYF
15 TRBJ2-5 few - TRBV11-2 TGTGCCAGCAGCCCCATCGGAGGGGGGCGAGAGACCCAGTACTTC CASSPIGGGRETQYF
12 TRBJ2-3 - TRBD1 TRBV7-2 TGTGCCAGCAGCTCACCTGGCAGGGGGAGGTATTTT CASSSPGRGRYF
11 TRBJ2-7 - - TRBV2 TGTGCCAGCATAGCACAGCTCGAGCAGTACTTC CASIAQLEQYF
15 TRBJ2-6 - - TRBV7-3 TGTGCCAGCAGCTTAACTAGGACTGGGGCCAACGTCCTGACTTTC CASSLTRTGANVLTF
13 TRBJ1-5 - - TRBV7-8 TGTGCCAGCAGCCCTGGAGGCAATCAGCCCCAGCATTTT CASSPGGNQPQHF
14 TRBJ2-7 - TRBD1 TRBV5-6 TGTGCCAGCAGCTGGATAGACAGGGACTACGAGCAGTACTTC CASSWIDRDYEQYF
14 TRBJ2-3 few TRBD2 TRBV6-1 TGTGCCAGCAGGGACCGACAGCGGGGAGATACGCAGTATTTT CASRDRQRGDTQYF
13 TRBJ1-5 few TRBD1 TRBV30 TGTGCCTGGACCTACAGGGGAGGTCAGCCCCAGCATTTT CAWTYRGGQPQHF
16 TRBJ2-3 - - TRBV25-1 TGTGCCAGCAGTGGGGGTGCGGGGAATTTGGCAGATACGCAGTATTTT CASSGGAGNLADTQYF
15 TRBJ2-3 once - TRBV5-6 TGTGCCAGCAGTCCCGGGGTGGGGCGCACAGATACGCAGTATTTT CASSPGVGRTDTQYF
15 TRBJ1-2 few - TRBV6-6 TGTGCCAGCAGTTACTCTAGGGCAGGTCAAGATGGCTACACCTTC CASSYSRAGQDGYTF
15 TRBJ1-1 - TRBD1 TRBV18 TGTGCCAGCTCAGAGCAGGGGGCGAGGAACACTGAAGCTTTCTTT CASSEQGARNTEAFF
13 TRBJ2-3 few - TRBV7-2 TGTGCCAGCAGCTTAGAAGAGGCAGATACGCAGTATTTT CASSLEEADTQYF
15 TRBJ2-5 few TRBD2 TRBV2 TGTGCCAGCAGTTTAGCGGGGACGCGAAAAGAGACCCAGTACTTC CASSLAGTRKETQYF
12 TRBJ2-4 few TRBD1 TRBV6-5 TGTGCCAGCAGTCCGGGGACAGACATTCAGTACTTC CASSPGTDIQYF
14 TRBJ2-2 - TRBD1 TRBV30 TGTGCCTGGACAGGGGGCGCCTTTTCCGGGGAGCTGTTTTTT CAWTGGAFSGELFF
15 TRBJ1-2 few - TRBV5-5 TGTGCCAGCAGCACCGGTGGAGGAGGGACCTATGGCTACACCTTC CASSTGGGGTYGYTF
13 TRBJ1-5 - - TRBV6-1 TGTGCCACACAGGAGACTAGCAATCAGCCCCAGCATTTT CATQETSNQPQHF
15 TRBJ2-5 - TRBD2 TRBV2 TGTGCCAGCAGTGGTAGCGGGGGGGCCCAAGAGACCCAGTACTTC CASSGSGGAQETQYF